This T cell receptor beta chain was recorded in a study of T cell repertoires in cytomegalovirus infection. In the study overall: Signatures in public TCR beta sequences pointed to both CMV infection and matching HLA type.

Looked up from germline, CDR1 is MGHDK and CDR2 is SYGVNS. This CDR3 contains 13 residues. Trimming shortened V by 8 bases and J by 1 base, and 9 bases separated the two germline ends. TCRdb re-analysed the reads in MiXCR, keeping a single row per CDR3 protein. The table lists approximately 500,000 distinct CDR3 sequences, 10% to 12% of them singletons. The clonotype comes from a human donor in good health (CMV status not recorded). Some clones in this sample may be carry-over from other donors' samples. This chain uses TRBV25-1 with TRBJ1-5; D may be TRBD1 (5 bases). Sequencing was done on a sample of PBMCs. CDR3 DNA: TGTGCCAGCGGGACGGGAAGCAATCAGCCCCAGCATTTT. Translating it yields CASGTGSNQPQHF.